The sequence of this T cell receptor (beta chain) was determined in a study of blood T cells in healthy people across ages. General study points: In the absence of known donor CMV status, changes in expanded clonotypes were possibly confounded. Naive and antigen-experienced cells were not separated, limiting conclusive comparison.

Only a few counts were recorded for this clonotype. What it recognizes is unknown. The V end lost 3 bases, the J end lost 0 bases, and 13 bases lay between the germline ends. This CDR3 contains 15 residues. Germline CDR1 reads DFQATT; CDR2 reads SNEGSKA (reference sequence). With a J-beta primer mix and a sample-barcoded 5' primer, a second PCR ran about 7 to 12 cycles. TCRdb called the 5' RACE reads again in MiXCR, with one record for every CDR3 protein. In the table there are about 1 million distinct CDR3 sequences, almost 25% of which are singletons. The donors, aged roughly 6 to 95, were healthy Caucasians from Russia. Approximately 10 milliliters was the volume of peripheral blood drawn from each donor. The same specimen was also included in a second study, on T cells of mothers and their children.

The chain links TRBV20-1 to TRBJ2-3; D gene uncertain. This TCR derives from a girl aged 2 to 10 in good health. The source material was blood. CDR3 in amino acids: CSASGRTTSTDTQYF. The CDR3 DNA reads as TGCAGTGCTAGCGGGCGCACCACGAGCACAGATACGCAGTATTTT.